This T cell receptor (beta chain) was found in a study of blood T cell repertoires in COVID-19. Assay used: immunoSEQ multiplex PCR; TCRdb lists only in-frame clones, some missing. This table holds approximately 300,000 clones, 92% found once. Germline V gives CDR1 LGHNA, CDR2 YNFKEQ. The CDR3 has 15 amino acids. Trimming shortened V by 1 base and J by 11 bases, and 20 bases separated the two germline ends. The sample consisted of PBMCs or T cells enriched from blood (not recorded which). The chain couples TRBV4-2 to TRBJ1-1; D not certain. The receptor's source is a woman aged 30 to 39 who had recovered from COVID-19. Here the CDR3 reads CASSQAIMAGSYAFF. In DNA, the CDR3 is TGTGCCAGCAGCCAAGCTATAATGGCAGGCTCTTACGCTTTCTTT.